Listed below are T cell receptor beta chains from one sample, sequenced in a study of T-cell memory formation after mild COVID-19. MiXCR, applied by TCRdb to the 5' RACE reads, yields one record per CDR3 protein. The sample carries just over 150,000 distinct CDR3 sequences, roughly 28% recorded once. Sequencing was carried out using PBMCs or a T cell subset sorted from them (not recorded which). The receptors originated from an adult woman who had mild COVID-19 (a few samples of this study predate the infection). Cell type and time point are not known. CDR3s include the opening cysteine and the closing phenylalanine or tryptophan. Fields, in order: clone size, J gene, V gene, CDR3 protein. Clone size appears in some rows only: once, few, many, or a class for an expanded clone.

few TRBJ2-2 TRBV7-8 CASSYRDAGSHTGELFF
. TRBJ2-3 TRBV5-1 CASSEGQELTDTQYF
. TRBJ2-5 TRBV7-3 CASSLVGGGTETQYF
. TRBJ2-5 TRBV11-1 CASSLPPGAVETQYF
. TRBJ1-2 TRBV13 CAIPGGSNYGYTF
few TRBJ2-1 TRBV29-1 CSVERYNEQFF
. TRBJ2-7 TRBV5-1 CASSLGAQSYEQYF
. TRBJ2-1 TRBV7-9 CASSSFKGLDEQFF
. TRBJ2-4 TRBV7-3 CASSLNGLAKNIQYF
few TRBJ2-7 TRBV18 CASSRDRALKQYF
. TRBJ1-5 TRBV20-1 CSSLGGDNQPQHF
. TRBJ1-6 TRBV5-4 CASSLGDSEEYNSPLHF
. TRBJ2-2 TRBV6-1 CASSEDYTGELFF
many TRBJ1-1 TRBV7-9 CASSLSGNTEAFF
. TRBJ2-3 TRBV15 CATSRDHGRAADTQYF
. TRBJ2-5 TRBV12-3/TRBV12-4 CASSLRRGQGETQYF
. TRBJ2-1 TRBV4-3 CASSQDWASGYSYNEQFF
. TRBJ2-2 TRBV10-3 CAISDGSFANTGELFF
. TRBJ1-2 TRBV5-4 CASSFTRNYGYTF
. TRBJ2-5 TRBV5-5 CASSFFGSRRDQETQYF
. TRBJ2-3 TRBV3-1 CASSQEVVTDTQYF
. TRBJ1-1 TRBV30 CAWSLIMNTEAFF
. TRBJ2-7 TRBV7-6 CASSLGGSGSSYEQYF
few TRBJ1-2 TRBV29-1 CSVEGQGGGYTF
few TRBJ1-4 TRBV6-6 CASSSPTIPGGEKLFF
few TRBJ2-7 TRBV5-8 CASSYQTGSVYEQYF
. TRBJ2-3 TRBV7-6 CASSPREGTDTQYF
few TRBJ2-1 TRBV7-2 CASSLQAYNEQFF
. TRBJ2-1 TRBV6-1 CASRELEGLAEEQFF
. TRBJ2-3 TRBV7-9 CASSLVDLSTDTQYF
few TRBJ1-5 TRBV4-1 CASSQDDILGGGNQPQHF
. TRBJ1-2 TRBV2 CASIPGTGSYGYTF
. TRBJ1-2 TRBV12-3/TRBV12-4 CASRPDRYGYTF
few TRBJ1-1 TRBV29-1 CSSVMVGEAFF
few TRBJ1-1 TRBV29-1 CSVESRVGDTEAFF
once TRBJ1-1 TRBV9 CASSVAMGRRTEAFF
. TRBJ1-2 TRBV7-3 CASSLRGGPLEGYTF
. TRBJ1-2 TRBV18 CASSAGTGDTGYTF
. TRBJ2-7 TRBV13 CASSLAGGPREQYF
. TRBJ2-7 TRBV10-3 CAISVTLMSLAEQYF
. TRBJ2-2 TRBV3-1 CASSRQGVNGELFF
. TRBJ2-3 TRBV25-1 CASSGTSGRFTDTQYF
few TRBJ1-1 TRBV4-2 CASSQDSGTWNTEAFF
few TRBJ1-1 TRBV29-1 CSAAGGLRSGTAEAFF
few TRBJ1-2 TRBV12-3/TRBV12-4 CASSLREHYGYTF
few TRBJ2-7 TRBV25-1 CASSEVKGSNEQYF
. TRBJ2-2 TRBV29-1 CSVAGGTGELFF
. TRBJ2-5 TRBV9 CASSVWAGERQETQYF
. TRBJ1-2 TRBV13 CASSSHDLSGYGYTF
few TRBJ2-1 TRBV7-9 CASSLHRTSNEQFF